Listed here are 28 T cell receptor beta chains from one sample, sequenced in a study of response to subunit inactivated influenza vaccine. TCRdb redid the calling of the RT-PCR reads with MiXCR, one entry per CDR3 protein. Among 630,000 or so distinct CDR3 sequences, about 15% were seen once, and the ten largest hold more than 9%. The sample in question was PBMCs from blood, obtained less than 13 days after vaccination. These receptors were collected from a man aged 50 to 59 who received an inactivated influenza vaccine.

This clonotype was detected many times. This chain joins TRBV6-5 and TRBJ2-7, with TRBD1 matching 11 bases. This CDR3 contains 14 residues. Per germline, CDR1 MNHEY and CDR2 SVGAGI. The V gene end was trimmed by 2 bases and the J gene end by 3 bases; junction bases not matched to a gene: 0. CDR3 residues: CASSYGTGGYEQYF. DNA of the CDR3: TGTGCCAGCAGTTACGGGACAGGGGGCTACGAGCAGTACTTC.

V gene TRBV28 combines with J gene TRBJ1-5; D might be TRBD1 (5 bases). Deletions cut 3 bases from V and 1 base from J, with 13 bases between. This CDR3 is 16 amino acids long. Germline V gene data show CDR1 as MDHEN and CDR2 as SYDVKM. The CDR3 DNA follows: TGTGCCAGCAGTTTTGTTTGGCAGGGAAGCAATCAGCCCCAGCATTTT. This translates into CASSFVWQGSNQPQHF.

At least ten counts were recorded for this clonotype. The chain couples TRBV24-1 to TRBJ2-3, with a tentative D call TRBD1 (5 bases). Germline CDR1 is KGHDR and CDR2 is SFDVKD. V lost 4 bases and J lost 4, with 23 bases in between. The CDR3 runs to 18 residues. The CDR3 sequence: CATSDTRQGRNQADTQYF. CDR3 sequence (DNA): TGTGCCACCAGTGACACCCGGCAGGGTAGAAACCAAGCAGATACGCAGTATTTT.

CDR3 bases: TGTGCCAGCAGTGACTGGGACAGGGTGGAGACCCAGTACTTC. Translated, it gives CASSDWDRVETQYF. V is TRBV25-1 and J is TRBJ2-5; 9 nucleotides line up with TRBD1. Germline V gene data show CDR1 as MGHDK and CDR2 as SYGVNS. There are 14 residues in the CDR3. J gave up 5 bases and V 3 bases, and 4 bases lay outside the gene matches.

This clonotype was seen ten or more times. CDR3 in amino acids: CASSGLAGNTGELFF. The DNA for the CDR3 is TGTGCCAGCAGCGGACTAGCGGGGAACACCGGGGAGCTGTTTTTT. V is TRBV6-2 or TRBV6-3 and J is TRBJ2-2, with 11 nucleotides matching TRBD2. J lost 1 base, V lost 6 bases, and 1 base had no gene match. Germline loops: CDR1 MNHEY, CDR2 SVGEGT. The CDR3 is 15 amino acids.

This clonotype occurred a few times. The rearrangement links TRBV6-2 or TRBV6-3 to TRBJ1-6; a possible D gene is TRBD1 (6 bases). Germline CDR1 reads MNHEY; CDR2 reads SVGEGT. The CDR3 runs to 14 residues. Trimming pared 8 bases from V and 3 bases from J, leaving 11 bases between. CDR3 region: CASGKQGYNSPLHF. As DNA, the CDR3 is TGTGCCAGCGGAAAACAGGGCTATAATTCACCCCTCCACTTT.

The J gene is TRBJ2-3, the V gene TRBV3-1, with 8 positions matching TRBD2. V lost 0 bases to trimming and J lost 9 bases; unmatched junction nucleotides: 5. This CDR3 is built from 14 residues. From germline, CDR1 is LGHDT and CDR2 YNNKEL (reference sequence). The CDR3 DNA follows: TGTGCCAGCAGCCAAGAAGCGGGAGTCGAGACGCAGTATTTT. Translation: CASSQEAGVETQYF.

For the CDR3, the DNA is TGTGCCAGCCGACAGTTGGAAACCGGGGAGCTGTTTTTT. Translated, it gives CASRQLETGELFF. The chain combines TRBV18 with TRBJ2-2, with a tentative D call TRBD1 (5 bases). The germline gives CDR1 KGHSH, CDR2 LQKENI. This CDR3 comprises 13 residues. Between the trimmed V and J ends, which lost 8 bases and 5 bases, there was a span of 12 bases.

This clonotype was seen a few times. V usage is TRBV7-3 and J usage is TRBJ2-3; D is uncertain. Looked up from germline, CDR1 is SGHTA and CDR2 is FQGTGA. The CDR3 extends over 13 amino acids. V lost 1 base, J lost 2 bases, and 4 bases lay in between. CDR3 DNA: TGTGCCAGCAGCTTAAAGTACACAGATACGCAGTATTTT. Protein product: CASSLKYTDTQYF.

The genes are TRBV3-1 and TRBJ1-6; D is ambiguous. The CDR3 covers 14 residues. Germline V lookup: CDR1 LGHDT, CDR2 YNNKEL (reference sequence). V lost 1 base and J 6 bases, leaving 7 bases between the germline ends. In DNA form, the CDR3 reads TGTGCCAGCAGCCAAGCAGGCCTTAATTCACCCCTCCACTTT. Protein product: CASSQAGLNSPLHF.

The chain carries TRBV6-1 and TRBJ2-3; 8 bases match TRBD1. Germline V CDR1 and CDR2: MNHNS, SASEGT. V trimming: 11 bases; J trimming: 4 bases; junction bases outside the gene matches: 11. There are 14 residues in the CDR3. CDR3 nucleotide sequence: TGTGCCGCAAGATCGGACAGGGTTGCAGATACGCAGTATTTT. The encoded protein is CAARSDRVADTQYF.

This rearrangement joins TRBV5-1 to TRBJ2-5, with D maybe TRBD2 (5 bases). The germline gives CDR1 SGHRS, CDR2 YFSETQ. The CDR3 extends over 17 amino acids. V was trimmed by 2 bases and J by 0 bases, leaving 17 bases between them. Here the CDR3 reads CASSLIGLAEYQETQYF. CDR3 coding DNA: TGCGCCAGCAGCTTAATTGGGCTAGCCGAGTACCAAGAGACCCAGTACTTC.

This clonotype was counted a few times. The chain links TRBV29-1 to TRBJ2-3; a possible D gene is TRBD2 (5 bases). The CDR3 loop spans 15 amino acids. V gave up 5 bases and J gave up 3 bases, with 18 bases separating them. Germline CDR1 and CDR2: SQVTM and ANQGSEA. The CDR3 sequence is CSVSRFVGRTDTQYF. The CDR3 DNA sequence: TGCAGCGTTTCCCGGTTCGTGGGGAGAACAGATACGCAGTATTTT.

The sample holds a few counts of this clonotype. Just one base apart from a much larger clone, this may be a read error. The rearrangement uses TRBV7-9 and TRBJ1-3; no clear D gene. The CDR3 spans 11 residues. Deletions cut 8 bases from V and 0 bases from J, with 2 bases between. The germline V gene encodes CDR1 SEHNR and CDR2 FQNEAQ (reference sequence). The CDR3 reads CASGSGNTIYF. In DNA form, the CDR3 reads TGTGCCAGCGGCTCTGGAAACACCATATATTTT.

This clonotype was counted only a few times. The J gene is TRBJ1-5, the V gene TRBV6-5, with no clear D. In germline, CDR1 is MNHEY, CDR2 SVGAGI. Trimming removed 2 bases at V and 0 bases at J, with 8 bases between. The length of the CDR3 is 15 residues. CDR3 coding DNA: TGTGCCAGCAGTTACGGTCAGTATAGCAATCAGCCCCAGCATTTT. Protein: CASSYGQYSNQPQHF.

The rearrangement joins TRBV21-1 to TRBJ2-7. TRBV21-1 is designated a pseudogene. CDR3 length equals 15 residues. Here the CDR3 DNA reads TGTGCCAGCAGCAAAGTTCCAGGGGCGTCCTACGAGCAGTACTTC. Translating it yields CASSKVPGASYEQYF.

The J gene is TRBJ1-2, the V gene TRBV2; no clear D gene. Trimming cost V 3 bases and J 3 bases, with 8 bases left between them. This CDR3 region has 13 residues. Germline assignment: CDR1 SNHLY and CDR2 FYNNEI. The CDR3 region has the DNA TGTGCCAGCAGTGATCGTTTAGACTATGGCTACACCTTC. This gives the protein CASSDRLDYGYTF. Using reference TRBV2 and TRBJ1-2 for the parts outside the CDR3, the full variable domain is EPEVTQTPSHQVTQMGQEVILRCVPISNHLYFYWYRQILGQKVEFLVSFYNNEISEKSEIFDDQFSVERPDGSNFTLKIRSTKLEDSAMYFCASSDRLDYGYTFGSGTRLTVV.

This clonotype was seen only a few times. J is TRBJ2-5 and V is TRBV9; D might be TRBD1 or TRBD2, each matching 6 bases. Germline V gene lookup returns CDR1 SGDLS and CDR2 YYNGEE. CDR3 length: 16 amino acids. V was clipped by 0 bases and J by 3 bases, with 15 bases between them. The CDR3 DNA follows: TGTGCCAGCAGCGTAGCCCCGAACAGGGAGGAAGAGACCCAGTACTTC. Translating it yields CASSVAPNREEETQYF. Based on the CDR3 plus reference TRBV9 and TRBJ2-5, the full variable domain is DSGVTQTPKHLITATGQRVTLRCSPRSGDLSVYWYQQSLDQGLQFLIQYYNGEERAKGNILERFSAQQFPDLHSELNLSSLELGDSALYFCASSVAPNREEETQYFGPGTRLLVL.

The rearrangement links TRBV6-2 or TRBV6-3 to TRBJ2-3, with 10 bases aligning to TRBD2. V shed 6 bases and J 4 bases; nucleotides not matched to a gene: 7. The V gene's germline CDR1 is MNHEY and CDR2 SVGEGT. The CDR3 consists of 15 residues. The CDR3 DNA sequence: TGTGCCAGCAGATTAGCGGGAGGAGCGGCAGATACGCAGTATTTT. It codes for CASRLAGGAADTQYF.

This clonotype appeared many times. V usage is TRBV11-2 and J usage is TRBJ2-1; D may be TRBD2 (6 bases). Germline V gene sequence: CDR1 SGHAT, CDR2 FQNNGV. The CDR3 has 21 amino acids. V lost 5 bases and J lost 0, with 29 bases in between. The CDR3 sequence is CASSRESISGRPKSSYNEQFF. The CDR3, as DNA: TGTGCCAGCAGCCGCGAGTCCATTAGCGGCCGCCCCAAGAGCTCCTACAATGAGCAGTTCTTC.

This chain joins TRBV24-1 and TRBJ2-2, with TRBD1 identical over 7 bases. V gave up 8 bases and J gave up 3 bases; unmatched junction bases: 2. CDR1 and CDR2 from the germline V gene are KGHDR and SFDVKD. The CDR3 runs 13 residues. The CDR3 region has the DNA TGTGCCACCATCGGGACAGACACCGGGGAGCTGTTTTTT. It encodes CATIGTDTGELFF.

This clonotype turned up a few times. The chain carries TRBV9 and TRBJ2-5; the match to TRBD2 covers 10 bases. The CDR3 sequence is 17 residues long. Germline lookup yields CDR1 SGDLS and CDR2 YYNGEE. The V gene end was trimmed by 4 bases and the J gene end by 4 bases; junction bases not matched to a gene: 13. CDR3 residues: CASSSSGGPTRGETQYF. The CDR3 DNA reads TGTGCCAGCAGCTCTAGCGGGGGACCCACGAGAGGAGAGACCCAGTACTTC.

This clonotype was counted between two and nine times. The gene calls are TRBV7-3 and TRBJ2-2, with a tentative D call TRBD1 (5 bases). This CDR3 comprises 14 residues. Per germline, CDR1 SGHTA and CDR2 FQGTGA. V was trimmed by 3 bases and J by 7 bases, leaving 12 bases between them. The CDR3 DNA follows: TGTGCCAGCAGCTTGACTCCCAGGGTCGGGGAGCTGTTTTTT. Its protein is CASSLTPRVGELFF.

This clonotype was counted a few times. J is TRBJ2-5 and V is TRBV12-3 or TRBV12-4, with D perhaps TRBD1 (6 bases). Between the trimmed V and J ends, which lost 5 bases and 1 base, there was a span of 17 bases. The CDR3 has 16 residues. CDR3 amino acids: CASSPEGAGAQETQYF. For the CDR3, the DNA is TGTGCCAGCAGTCCGGAAGGGGCAGGGGCCCAAGAGACCCAGTACTTC.

The CDR3 reads CASSYLISGTYEQYF. Written as DNA, the CDR3 is TGTGCCAGCAGTTACTTGATCTCGGGGACCTACGAGCAGTACTTC. The chain carries TRBV6-5 and TRBJ2-7; D is perhaps TRBD2 (5 bases). The germline V and J ends were trimmed by 1 base and 2 bases, with 12 bases remaining between them. There are 15 residues in the CDR3. Germline V CDR1 and CDR2: MNHEY, SVGAGI.

This clonotype was seen a handful of times. The chain carries TRBV21-1 and TRBJ2-7; the table gives TRBD1 as D, unverified against the DNA. TRBV21-1 represents a pseudogene. This CDR3 comprises 16 residues. This CDR3 reads CASSKPEQGKTYEQYF. CDR3 nucleotides: TGTGCCAGCAGCAAACCTGAGCAGGGAAAAACCTACGAGCAGTACTTC.

The table lists this clonotype with a few counts. The chain has TRBV6-2 or TRBV6-3 and TRBJ2-1, with D possibly being TRBD2 (6 bases). Per the germline V gene, CDR1 is MNHEY and CDR2 is SVGEGT. V lost 0 bases to trimming and J lost 2 bases, with 14 bases between them. This CDR3 has 17 amino acids. The CDR3 DNA reads as TGTGCCAGCAGTTACTCGCCGGGAGATCATCCCTACAATGAGCAGTTCTTC. As protein: CASSYSPGDHPYNEQFF.

J is TRBJ2-7 and V is TRBV30; no reliable D call. Germline V lookup: CDR1 GTSNPN, CDR2 SVGIG (reference sequence). There are 12 residues in the CDR3. Trimming took 8 bases from V and 4 from J, leaving 15 bases between them. The CDR3 DNA sequence: TGTGCCAGAATCCCACAGCGATACGAGCAGTACTTC. Its protein product is CARIPQRYEQYF.